Listed here are 32 T cell receptor beta chains from one sample, sequenced in a study of blood T cell repertoires in COVID-19. TCRdb's copy holds only in-frame clones and misses some; the assay was immunoSEQ multiplex PCR. The data contain about 480,000 clones, 89% of them singletons. Source material: peripheral blood. These receptors came from a man aged 18-30 years with COVID-19, enrolled during active disease.

The rearrangement uses TRBV21-1 and TRBJ2-5; the DNA was not used to check the table's D call, TRBD2. TRBV21-1 is termed a pseudogene. CDR3 length equals 15 residues. The CDR3 coding sequence is TGTGCCAGCAGCAAAGAGGGGACTAGGAGAAAGACCCAGTACTTC. This gives the protein CASSKEGTRRKTQYF.

The CDR3 loop is CASKRASGSPEAFF. In DNA form, the CDR3 reads TGTGCCAGTAAGCGGGCATCAGGGTCCCCTGAAGCTTTCTTT. The chain combines TRBV19 with TRBJ1-1; D perhaps matches TRBD1 (5 bases). CDR3 length: 14 residues. Germline loops: CDR1 LNHDA, CDR2 SQIVND (reference sequence). Trimming stripped 7 bases from V and 6 bases from J, with 18 bases between.

The J gene is TRBJ2-1, the V gene TRBV4-1, with TRBD2 matching over 12 bases. The germline V gene has CDR1 MGHRA and CDR2 YSYEKL. The CDR3 totals 18 residues. The J segment lost 0 bases and the V segment lost 4 bases, leaving 7 bases of the junction unmatched. CDR3 amino acids: CASSPPTSGGLSYNEQFF. DNA of the CDR3: TGCGCCAGCAGCCCACCAACTAGCGGGGGGCTCTCCTACAATGAGCAGTTCTTC.

The genes are TRBV7-9 and TRBJ1-2; a possible D gene is TRBD1 (5 bases). The CDR3 extends over 12 amino acids. The V and J ends lost 6 bases and 4 bases respectively, with 9 bases between them. Germline V gene data show CDR1 as SEHNR and CDR2 as FQNEAQ (reference sequence). The CDR3 protein is CASSNTGYGYTF. In nucleotides, the CDR3 is TGTGCCAGCAGTAATACAGGCTATGGCTACACCTTC.

The gene calls are TRBV14 and TRBJ1-2; D gene uncertain. Germline CDR1 SGHDN, CDR2 FVKESK. CDR3 length: 14 amino acids. V lost 2 bases to trimming and J lost 0 bases, with 7 bases between them. The CDR3 nucleotides read TGTGCCAGCAGCCAATGGGCAGCTAACTATGGCTACACCTTC. Translated: CASSQWAANYGYTF.

This rearrangement joins TRBV19 to TRBJ2-2, with 7 positions matching TRBD1. J was trimmed by 5 bases and V by 5 bases; bases with no gene match: 5. Germline V gene lookup returns CDR1 LNHDA and CDR2 SQIVND (reference sequence). CDR3 length: 14 residues. The CDR3 coding sequence is TGTGCCAGTAGTGTAATACAGGGGACCGGGGAGCTGTTTTTT. It is translated as CASSVIQGTGELFF.

This chain joins TRBV19 and TRBJ1-5; tentative D call: TRBD1 (5 bases). Germline V gene data show CDR1 as LNHDA and CDR2 as SQIVND (reference sequence). Trimming stripped 4 bases from V and 4 bases from J, with 11 bases between. The CDR3 spans 14 residues. Written as DNA, the CDR3 is TGTGCCAGTAGTAAACAGGTTTTTAATCAGCCCCAGCATTTT. This translates into CASSKQVFNQPQHF.

The V gene is TRBV6-5, the J gene TRBJ1-5; 7 nucleotides match TRBD1. V shed 8 bases, J shed 1 base, and the junction held 5 bases outside the gene matches. Germline V gene sequence: CDR1 MNHEY, CDR2 SVGAGI. The CDR3 covers 14 residues. CDR3 nucleotides: TGTGCCAGCTTGGGACAGATAAGCAATCAGCCCCAGCATTTT. It yields the protein CASLGQISNQPQHF.

V usage is TRBV19 and J usage is TRBJ1-1; 12 bases align to TRBD1. This CDR3 contains 17 residues. Trimming took 5 bases from V and 0 from J; bases not matched to a gene: 7. Germline V CDR1 and CDR2: LNHDA, SQIVND (reference sequence). The CDR3 DNA reads as TGTGCCAGTAGTCCTGGGACAGGGGGCGCGATGAACACTGAAGCTTTCTTT. Translation gives CASSPGTGGAMNTEAFF.

V gene TRBV19 combines with J gene TRBJ1-1; D remains ambiguous. CDR3 length: 12 amino acids. V was pared by 6 bases and J by 7 bases, with 12 bases between. Germline CDR1 is LNHDA and CDR2 is SQIVND (reference sequence). CDR3 in DNA: TGTGCCAGTAGCATCATGGGGAGTGAAGCTTTCTTT. Its protein product is CASSIMGSEAFF.

The chain carries TRBV3-1 (or the pseudogene TRBV3-2) and TRBJ1-6; D remains unclear. This CDR3 is built from 17 residues. Looked up from germline, CDR1 is LGHDT and CDR2 is YNNKEL (reference sequence). Trimming took 1 base from V and 0 from J, leaving 10 bases between them. The CDR3 DNA is TGTGCCAGCAGCCAAGCGGGAGGGAGCTCCTATAATTCACCCCTCCACTTT. Amino acids: CASSQAGGSSYNSPLHF.

The chain links TRBV24-1 to TRBJ2-3, with 10 bases matching TRBD1. The CDR3 contains 16 residues. Germline CDR1 KGHDR, CDR2 SFDVKD. The V gene end was trimmed by 9 bases and the J gene end by 2 bases; junction bases not matched to a gene: 10. The CDR3 protein is CATLKPGQGYTDTQYF. The DNA for the CDR3 is TGTGCCACCCTCAAGCCGGGACAGGGGTACACAGATACGCAGTATTTT.

This sequence joins TRBV19 and TRBJ1-1; D is ambiguous. This CDR3 spans 15 amino acids. Germline values: CDR1 LNHDA, CDR2 SQIVND (reference sequence). Trimming took off 5 bases at V and 5 bases at J, with 18 bases between the two ends. The CDR3 DNA sequence: TGTGCCAGTAGTGTCTCGATTCGGGGTTTAACTGAAGCTTTCTTT. Amino acid sequence: CASSVSIRGLTEAFF.

This rearrangement joins TRBV19 to TRBJ1-5; 10 bases map to TRBD1. The germline V gene has CDR1 LNHDA and CDR2 SQIVND (reference sequence). The CDR3 is 16 amino acids. Trimming cost V 5 bases and J 0 bases; bases outside gene matches: 4. Written as DNA, the CDR3 is TGTGCCAGTAGTCCCCGGGACAGGGGTAGCAATCAGCCCCAGCATTTT. Amino acids: CASSPRDRGSNQPQHF. Complete variable domain (other parts from reference TRBV19 and TRBJ1-5): DGGITQSPKYLFRKEGQNVTLSCEQNLNHDAMYWYRQDPGQGLRLIYYSQIVNDFQKGDIAEGYSVSREKKESFPLTVTSAQKNPTAFYLCASSPRDRGSNQPQHFGDGTRLSIL.

The V gene is TRBV28, the J gene TRBJ2-2; D call uncertain. This CDR3 is 15 amino acids long. The germline V and J ends were trimmed by 5 bases and 4 bases, with 14 bases remaining between them. CDR1 is MDHEN and CDR2 is SYDVKM in the germline V gene. The CDR3 DNA reads TGTGCCAGCAGTCAGACCCGACTCCTCACCGGGGAGCTGTTTTTT. Protein sequence: CASSQTRLLTGELFF.

This chain links TRBV6-5 with TRBJ1-2; TRBD1 is a possible D gene (5 bases). The V end lost 7 bases, the J end lost 4 bases, and 7 bases lay between the germline ends. The CDR3 runs 11 residues. The germline CDR1 and CDR2 sequences are MNHEY and SVGAGI. CDR3 loop: CASTQGYGYTF. The CDR3 nucleotides are TGTGCCAGCACTCAGGGCTATGGCTACACCTTC.

In this sample, this clone turned up a few times. V is TRBV4-1 and J is TRBJ1-1; D gene uncertain. V lost 2 bases to trimming and J lost 0 bases, with 7 bases between them. The CDR3 is made up of 14 amino acids. The germline V gene has CDR1 MGHRA and CDR2 YSYEKL. The CDR3, as DNA: TGCGCCAGCAGCCAACAGGCCCTGAACACTGAAGCTTTCTTT. Translation gives CASSQQALNTEAFF.

The chain is built from TRBV27 and TRBJ2-4, with a weak D call TRBD2 (7 bases). The CDR3 is made up of 17 amino acids. Germline assignment: CDR1 MNHEY and CDR2 SMNVEV (reference sequence). Trimming stripped 5 bases from V and 0 bases from J, with 17 bases between. The CDR3 loop reads CASSRGRGPLAKNIQYF. In nucleotides, the CDR3 is TGTGCCAGCAGTAGGGGGAGGGGACCCCTAGCCAAAAACATTCAGTACTTC.

V is TRBV19 and J is TRBJ2-2, with D maybe TRBD2 (7 bases). V was trimmed by 6 bases and J by 6 bases, leaving 17 bases between them. This CDR3 has 15 amino acids. Germline V gene data show CDR1 as LNHDA and CDR2 as SQIVND (reference sequence). The CDR3 sequence is CASSLGGGASGELFF. In DNA, the CDR3 is TGTGCCAGTAGCCTGGGAGGGGGGGCCTCCGGGGAGCTGTTTTTT.

The chain couples TRBV5-5 to TRBJ1-1, with D tentatively TRBD1 (5 bases). The length of the CDR3 is 15 residues. Germline lookup yields CDR1 SGHKS and CDR2 YYEKEE (reference sequence). Trimming pared 0 bases from V and 7 bases from J, leaving 16 bases between. In DNA, the CDR3 is TGTGCCAGCAGCTTGGAAGGCAGGGAAGCGAGTGAAGCTTTCTTT. Its translation: CASSLEGREASEAFF.

About this clone itself: This CDR3 is also generated by other DNA sequences in the sample. The rearrangement links TRBV7-9 to TRBJ1-1; no definite D call. The V end lost 1 base, the J end lost 7 bases, and 10 bases lay between the germline ends. Germline CDR1 SEHNR, CDR2 FQNEAQ (reference sequence). The CDR3 is 13 residues long. The CDR3 spells CASSLVTGSEAFF. Written as DNA, the CDR3 is TGTGCCAGCAGCTTAGTAACGGGGAGTGAAGCTTTCTTT.

This chain links TRBV25-1 with TRBJ2-3; D might be TRBD1 (5 bases). The germline CDR1 and CDR2 sequences are MGHDK and SYGVNS. V was clipped by 3 bases and J by 5 bases, with 12 bases between them. The CDR3 has 14 residues. The DNA of the CDR3 is TGTGCCAGCAGTGAGGGCAGGGCTCGAGATACGCAGTATTTT. It encodes CASSEGRARDTQYF.

The V and J genes are TRBV15 and TRBJ2-2, with TRBD2 identical over 7 bases. Germline loops: CDR1 LNHNV, CDR2 YYDKDF (reference sequence). V shed 0 bases, J shed 6 bases, and the junction held 4 bases outside the gene matches. This CDR3 contains 15 residues. CDR3 in DNA: TGTGCCACCAGCAGAGATGCGCGGGAGTCCGGGGAGCTGTTTTTT. Amino acids: CATSRDARESGELFF.

V is TRBV14 and J is TRBJ2-1; 10 bases line up with TRBD1. V was clipped by 6 bases and J by 7 bases; unmatched bases: 3. From germline, CDR1 is SGHDN and CDR2 FVKESK. This CDR3 spans 13 amino acids. The CDR3 region is CASSRDRGNEQFF. The DNA for the CDR3 is TGTGCCAGCAGTCGGGACAGGGGAAATGAGCAGTTCTTC.

The chain combines TRBV25-1 with TRBJ2-5, with 8 bases matching TRBD2. The germline V gene has CDR1 MGHDK and CDR2 SYGVNS. The V gene end was trimmed by 1 base and the J gene end by 4 bases; junction bases not matched to a gene: 8. The CDR3 consists of 16 residues. The CDR3 spells CASSELAGGRPETQYF. The CDR3, as DNA: TGTGCCAGCAGTGAATTGGCGGGGGGCCGGCCAGAGACCCAGTACTTC.

The genes are TRBV7-9 and TRBJ2-3; TRBD1 matches 10 bases. The CDR3 runs 17 residues. The ends lost 2 bases at V and 4 bases at J; junction bases unmatched: 9. From germline, CDR1 is SEHNR and CDR2 FQNEAQ (reference sequence). The CDR3 nucleotides read TGTGCCAGCAGCTTACTCCCGGGACAGGGGTCCCCAGATACGCAGTATTTT. This codes for CASSLLPGQGSPDTQYF.

V and J are TRBV6-5 and TRBJ2-1; weak D call: TRBD1 (6 bases). This CDR3 comprises 14 residues. Trimming removed 7 bases at V and 7 bases at J, with 17 bases between. Looked up from germline, CDR1 is MNHEY and CDR2 is SVGAGI. The CDR3 DNA is TGTGCCAGCACCACGGGCCAGGGGAGAAATGAGCAGTTCTTC. It is translated as CASTTGQGRNEQFF.

This clone was seen a few times. The chain links TRBV12-3 or TRBV12-4 to TRBJ1-1; 8 bases align to TRBD1. V shed 11 bases and J 5 bases; nucleotides not matched to a gene: 4. There are 11 residues in the CDR3. The chain's CDR3 is CAGRTGTEAFF. The CDR3 bases are TGTGCCGGCCGGACAGGGACTGAAGCTTTCTTT.

The CDR3 DNA reads as TGTGCCAGCAGCTTTCAGGGTGGCACTGAAGCTTTCTTT. It specifies CASSFQGGTEAFF. The gene calls are TRBV11-2 and TRBJ1-1; tentatively, D is TRBD1 (5 bases). CDR1 is SGHAT and CDR2 is FQNNGV in the germline V gene. Deletions cut 3 bases from V and 4 bases from J, with 9 bases between. The CDR3 is made up of 13 amino acids.

J is TRBJ1-1 and V is TRBV19; 7 nucleotides match TRBD1. V shed 7 bases, J shed 0 bases, and the junction held 11 bases outside the gene matches. The CDR3 length is 16 residues. Germline CDR1 and CDR2: LNHDA and SQIVND (reference sequence). In DNA, the CDR3 is TGTGCCAGTACCCTGGGAGGTACAGGGGTGAACACTGAAGCTTTCTTT. Encoded protein: CASTLGGTGVNTEAFF.

The count of this clone is one. V gene TRBV7-8 combines with J gene TRBJ2-7, with D possibly matching TRBD2 (5 bases). This CDR3 has 15 amino acids. CDR1 SGHVS and CDR2 FQNEAQ come from the germline V gene. Trimming stripped 4 bases from V and 0 bases from J, with 13 bases between. This CDR3 is CASSSRTGSSYEQYF. As DNA, the CDR3 is TGTGCCAGCAGCTCTCGGACGGGGAGCTCCTACGAGCAGTACTTC.

The rearrangement joins TRBV5-1 to TRBJ2-5, with 11 nucleotides matching TRBD2. Germline CDR1 SGHRS, CDR2 YFSETQ. The V segment lost 4 bases and the J segment 2 bases; nucleotides outside the gene matches: 4. The CDR3 length is 15 residues. CDR3 sequence: CASSASSGGQETQYF. In nucleotides, the CDR3 is TGCGCCAGCAGCGCGTCTAGCGGGGGGCAAGAGACCCAGTACTTC. The entire variable domain, with the rest obtained from reference TRBV5-1 and TRBJ2-5, is as follows: KAGVTQTPRYLIKTRGQQVTLSCSPISGHRSVSWYQQTPGQGLQFLFEYFSETQRNKGNFPGRFSGRQFSNSRSEMNVSTLELGDSALYLCASSASSGGQETQYFGPGTRLLVL.